The rows below give T cell receptor beta chains drawn from one sample of a study of beta chain features in type 1 diabetes. The repertoire was sequenced with immunoSEQ multiplex PCR; TCRdb's copy has only in-frame clones and lacks some. The sample shows hundreds of thousands of clones, roughly a sixth of them seen only once. Sequencing input: naive CD4+ T cells from blood. These receptors were taken from a man aged 18 to 29 in good health. Each CDR3 is given with its conserved first and last residue.

V gene,J gene,CDR3 protein
TRBV11-1,TRBJ1-5,CASSLDSGRNQPQHF
TRBV18,TRBJ1-1,CASSPGTGDTEAFF
TRBV7-9,TRBJ2-1,CASSRTGRNEQFF
TRBV7-9,TRBJ2-2,CASSWTGTGELFF
TRBV27,TRBJ2-6,CASRSVGQTYSGANVLTF
TRBV9,TRBJ2-7,CASSPGRLSSYEQYF
TRBV5-4,TRBJ1-6,CASSLAASPLHF
TRBV27,TRBJ1-5,CASSATGVQPQHF
TRBV6-1,TRBJ2-7,CASSEAGRVVGYEQYF
TRBV9,TRBJ1-2,CASSAVREGWGNYGYTF
TRBV6-6,TRBJ1-2,CASRLLGIGYTF
TRBV5-1,TRBJ2-3,CASREFSTDTQYF
TRBV7-3,TRBJ2-1,CASSLTGGRVTHNEQFF
TRBV2,TRBJ2-3,CASSRTSGRTDTQYF
TRBV20-1,TRBJ1-2,CSANGAPLYTF
TRBV28,TRBJ2-5,CASSIGHQETQYF
TRBV9,TRBJ1-5,CASSATGGGGNQPQHF
TRBV4-2,TRBJ1-2,CASSQTGDYGYTF
TRBV5-1,TRBJ2-1,CASSLLTGGMNEQFF
TRBV7-2,TRBJ2-3,CASSLVGTSGTRDTQYF
TRBV7-2,TRBJ1-5,CASSSSGTETLPQHF
TRBV4-3,TRBJ1-2,CASSQAPPGQGAIYGYTF
TRBV21-1,TRBJ2-3,CASSLRAGRVTDTQYF
TRBV2,TRBJ2-7,CASRNRGRGEQYF
TRBV5-1,TRBJ2-5,CASSPTGYETQYF
TRBV7-9,TRBJ2-1,CASSLAPRATYNEQFF
TRBV2,TRBJ2-5,CASSGYGFAGQETQYF
TRBV7-2,TRBJ2-7,CASSLSVYEQYF
TRBV6-5,TRBJ1-1,CASSLKVRNTEAFF
TRBV25-1,TRBJ2-2,CASSGSLGQTGELFF
TRBV28,TRBJ2-3,CASSGGSTDTQYF
TRBV28,TRBJ1-1,CASSTPGRRDEAFF
TRBV4-2,TRBJ2-1,CASSQVPAGGNNEQFF
TRBV15,TRBJ2-7,CATNLRDRSSYEQYF